One sample yielded the 21 T cell receptor beta chains listed below, sequenced in a study of CD8+ T cells in alopecia areata. TCR sequencing used cDNA made by reverse transcription of extracted RNA. Profiling relied on immunoSEQ multiplex PCR, and the TCRdb table lists in-frame clones only, not all of them. The table lists roughly 150,000 clones, around 60% of them singletons. The sequenced sample was CD4+ T cells sorted from blood, obtained at week 0. Every receptor here comes from a human donor with alopecia areata.

The V and J genes are TRBV18 and TRBJ1-1, with D uncertain. CDR1 is KGHSH, CDR2 LQKENI, per germline. The CDR3 extends over 13 amino acids. The ends were cut back, 6 bases at V and 3 bases at J, with 11 bases in the middle. The CDR3: CASSLLMDTEAFF. The CDR3 nucleotides are TGTGCCAGCTCTTTATTAATGGACACTGAAGCTTTCTTT.

The rearrangement links TRBV30 to TRBJ2-3, with D uncertain. The germline gives CDR1 GTSNPN, CDR2 SVGIG (reference sequence). Trimming pared 4 bases from V and 4 bases from J, leaving 6 bases between. The CDR3 is made up of 11 amino acids. CDR3 DNA: TGTGCCTGGACGACTTCAGATACGCAGTATTTT. Translation: CAWTTSDTQYF.

The V gene is TRBV6-5, the J gene TRBJ2-5; TRBD1 matches at 9 bases. Germline CDR1 MNHEY, CDR2 SVGAGI. J lost 11 bases, V lost 3 bases, and 10 bases had no gene match. CDR3 length equals 14 residues. The DNA of the CDR3 is TGTGCCAGCAGTTATCCGGGACAGGGATTTCCTCAGTACTTC. Its protein product is CASSYPGQGFPQYF.

The chain recombines TRBV29-1 with TRBJ2-1, with 11 bases lining up with TRBD2. The CDR3 length is 14 residues. Unmatched junction bases numbered 5, after V lost 3 bases and J lost 7 bases. CDR1 and CDR2 (germline): SQVTM, ANQGSEA. Here the CDR3 reads CSVDKTSGVNEQFF. The DNA of the CDR3 is TGCAGCGTTGATAAGACTAGCGGGGTTAATGAGCAGTTCTTC.

The V call is TRBV11-2, the J call TRBJ1-6; D call uncertain. Germline V lookup: CDR1 SGHAT, CDR2 FQNNGV. CDR3 length: 13 residues. V was clipped by 0 bases and J by 10 bases, with 7 bases between them. The chain's CDR3 is CASSLESSSPLHF. DNA of the CDR3: TGTGCCAGCAGCTTAGAGTCATCCTCACCCCTCCACTTT.

This clone showed up just a few times. The chain joins TRBV7-9 to TRBJ2-3; TRBD1 agrees at 7 bases. This CDR3 spans 15 amino acids. Trimming cost V 3 bases and J 3 bases; bases outside gene matches: 6. Germline-derived CDR1 and CDR2 are SEHNR and FQNEAQ (reference sequence). CDR3 residues: CASSFMRQGTDTQYF. The CDR3 DNA reads as TGTGCCAGCAGCTTTATGAGACAGGGAACAGATACGCAGTATTTT.

This chain joins TRBV2 and TRBJ2-7; no clear D. This CDR3 comprises 12 residues. Germline V gene sequence: CDR1 SNHLY, CDR2 FYNNEI. V gave up 4 bases and J gave up 3 bases, with 7 bases separating them. CDR3 coding DNA: TGTGCCAGCAGTGCAAGCAGCTACGAGCAGTACTTC. Its translation: CASSASSYEQYF.

This clone was counted once. The chain employs TRBV28 and TRBJ2-5, with TRBD2 as a possible D gene (5 bases). Deletions cut 5 bases from V and 7 bases from J, with 11 bases between. This CDR3 comprises 12 residues. CDR1 is MDHEN, CDR2 SYDVKM, per germline. In DNA, the CDR3 is TGTGCCAGCAGTCATAACAGCGGGACCCAGTACTTC. Translation: CASSHNSGTQYF.

This rearrangement joins TRBV9 to TRBJ2-6; possibly TRBD1 or TRBD2 for D (6 bases each). Germline CDR1 SGDLS, CDR2 YYNGEE. Trimming left V 4 bases short and J 4 bases short, with 18 bases between. CDR3 length: 17 amino acids. CDR3 residues: CASSPGRGREGANVLTF. DNA of the CDR3: TGTGCCAGCAGCCCCGGCAGGGGACGGGAGGGGGCCAACGTCCTGACTTTC.

The J gene is TRBJ2-7, the V gene TRBV10-3, with a weak D call TRBD2 (7 bases). V was trimmed by 0 bases and J by 2 bases, leaving 8 bases between them. The germline gives CDR1 ENHRY, CDR2 SYGVKD. CDR3 size: 14 residues. CDR3 sequence (DNA): TGTGCCATCAGTGAGTCCGGGGGGCCCTACGAGCAGTACTTC. It encodes CAISESGGPYEQYF.

The chain employs TRBV2 and TRBJ2-5; D remains ambiguous. V dropped 7 bases and J dropped 1 base, with 16 bases sitting between them. Germline values: CDR1 SNHLY, CDR2 FYNNEI. This CDR3 comprises 15 residues. This chain's CDR3 is CASTLRWTPQETQYF. The DNA of the CDR3 is TGTGCCAGCACTCTGCGGTGGACCCCCCAAGAGACCCAGTACTTC.

The sample holds a few counts of this clone. V and J are TRBV21-1 and TRBJ2-1; TRBD2 reflects the table's D call only, with no check against the DNA. TRBV21-1 constitutes a pseudogene. The length of the CDR3 is 15 residues. CDR3 residues: CASSDSGEREGEQFF. In DNA, the CDR3 is TGTGCCAGCAGCGATAGCGGGGAAAGAGAGGGTGAGCAGTTCTTC.

This chain uses TRBV30 with TRBJ2-1, with TRBD2 identical over 8 bases. The CDR3 consists of 15 residues. The V gene end was trimmed by 0 bases and the J gene end by 4 bases; junction bases not matched to a gene: 5. The germline V gene has CDR1 GTSNPN and CDR2 SVGIG (reference sequence). CDR3 sequence: CAWSVSRGVYNEQFF. Here the CDR3 DNA reads TGTGCCTGGAGTGTATCGCGGGGGGTGTACAATGAGCAGTTCTTC. Variable domain in full (rest from reference TRBV30 and TRBJ2-1): SQTIHQWPATLVQPVGSPLSLECTVEGTSNPNLYWYRQAAGRGLQLLFYSVGIGQISSEVPQNLSASRPQDRQFILSSKKLLLSDSGFYLCAWSVSRGVYNEQFFGPGTRLTVL.

V and J are TRBV6-1 and TRBJ2-5; D remains unclear. The CDR3 has 13 residues. CDR1 is MNHNS, CDR2 SASEGT, per germline. V shed 6 bases and J shed 4 bases, with 12 bases lying between them. The DNA for the CDR3 is TGTGCCAGCAGCATATCCCAGGCAGAGACCCAGTACTTC. Amino acid sequence: CASSISQAETQYF.

This chain links TRBV6-5 with TRBJ2-1, with D possibly being TRBD1 (5 bases). There are 12 residues in the CDR3. Per germline, CDR1 MNHEY and CDR2 SVGAGI. CDR3 protein: CTADSSLGEQFF. The CDR3 DNA reads as TGTACCGCCGACAGCAGTTTGGGGGAGCAGTTCTTC.

The genes are TRBV7-9 and TRBJ1-4; possibly TRBD1 for D (5 bases). The CDR3 runs 13 residues. Between the trimmed V and J ends, which lost 4 bases and 8 bases, there was a span of 11 bases. Germline CDR1 is SEHNR and CDR2 is FQNEAQ (reference sequence). The CDR3 protein is CASSSLDKEKLFF. The CDR3, as DNA: TGTGCCAGCAGCTCACTGGACAAGGAAAAACTGTTTTTT.

This chain joins TRBV25-1 and TRBJ2-7; D unresolved. Trimming removed 1 base from V and 8 bases from J, with 9 bases in between. Germline V gene sequence: CDR1 MGHDK, CDR2 SYGVNS. The CDR3 sequence is 12 residues long. The CDR3 spells CASSESWRKQYF. The CDR3 bases are TGTGCCAGCAGTGAATCCTGGCGCAAGCAGTACTTC.

This clone turned up a few times. The chain combines TRBV2 with TRBJ2-7; 11 bases are a match to TRBD1. The J segment lost 7 bases and the V segment lost 6 bases, leaving 11 bases of the junction unmatched. Germline loops: CDR1 SNHLY, CDR2 FYNNEI. The length of the CDR3 is 15 residues. The CDR3 DNA is TGTGCCAGCAGCAACCCAGGACAGGGGGCGGGGGAGCAGTACTTC. Translating it yields CASSNPGQGAGEQYF.

The chain employs TRBV7-6 and TRBJ1-1; no reliable D call. V was pared by 0 bases and J by 1 base, with 12 bases between. The length of the CDR3 is 16 residues. CDR1 is SGHVS and CDR2 is FNYEAQ in the germline V gene. CDR3: CASSLAAKGRNTEAFF. CDR3 DNA sequence: TGTGCCAGCAGCTTAGCCGCAAAAGGGCGGAACACTGAAGCTTTCTTT.

This rearrangement joins TRBV6-5 to TRBJ1-6; D ambiguous. The CDR3 length is 13 residues. Between the trimmed V and J ends, which lost 6 bases and 5 bases, there was a span of 8 bases. Germline V lookup: CDR1 MNHEY, CDR2 SVGAGI. In nucleotides, the CDR3 is TGTGCCAGCAGGAAGGGAAATAATTCACCCCTCCACTTT. It encodes CASRKGNNSPLHF.

The V call is TRBV2, the J call TRBJ2-5; D is unresolved. V lost 7 bases and J 0 bases, leaving 12 bases between the germline ends. CDR1 SNHLY and CDR2 FYNNEI come from the germline V gene. The CDR3 loop spans 14 amino acids. CDR3 nucleotide sequence: TGTGCCAGCAATGGGGTGTCGTACCAAGAGACCCAGTACTTC. Its protein product is CASNGVSYQETQYF.